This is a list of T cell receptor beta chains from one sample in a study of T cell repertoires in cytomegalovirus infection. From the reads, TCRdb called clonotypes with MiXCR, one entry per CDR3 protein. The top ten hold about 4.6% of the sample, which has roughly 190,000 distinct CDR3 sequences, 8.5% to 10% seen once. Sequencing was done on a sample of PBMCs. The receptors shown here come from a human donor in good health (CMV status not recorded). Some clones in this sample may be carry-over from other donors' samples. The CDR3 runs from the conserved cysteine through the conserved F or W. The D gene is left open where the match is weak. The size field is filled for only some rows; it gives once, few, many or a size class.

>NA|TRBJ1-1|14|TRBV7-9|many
TGTGCCAGCAGTACAGGGACTCTGAACACTGAAGCTTTCTTT
CASSTGTLNTEAFF
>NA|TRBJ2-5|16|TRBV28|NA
TGTGCCAGCAGTCCGGGAAGGTCGGCGTCGCGGGAGACCCAGTACTTC
CASSPGRSASRETQYF
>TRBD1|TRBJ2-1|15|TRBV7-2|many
TGTGCCAGCAGCTTTGACAGGGGCCAACACAATGAGCAGTTCTTC
CASSFDRGQHNEQFF
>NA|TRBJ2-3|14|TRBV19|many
TGTGCCAGTAGTATAGACGTCAGCACAGATACGCAGTATTTT
CASSIDVSTDTQYF
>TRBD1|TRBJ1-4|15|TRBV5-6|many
TGTGCCAGCAGCTTGGCCACAGGGGTTGATGAAAAACTGTTTTTT
CASSLATGVDEKLFF
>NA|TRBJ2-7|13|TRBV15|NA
TGTGCCACCAGTAGGGACTTGCCTTACGAGCAGTACTTC
CATSRDLPYEQYF
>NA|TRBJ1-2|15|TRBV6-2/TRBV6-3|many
TGTGCCAGCAGTTTCGATACCCCCCGCAGGGTCGGCTACACCTTC
CASSFDTPRRVGYTF
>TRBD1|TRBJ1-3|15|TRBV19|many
TGTGCCAGTAGTTCCGGGACAGCGGCTGGAAACACCATATATTTT
CASSSGTAAGNTIYF
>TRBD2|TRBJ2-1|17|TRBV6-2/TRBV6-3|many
TGTGCCAGCAGTTACACTAGCGGGAGTCCGGGCTACAATGAGCAGTTCTTC
CASSYTSGSPGYNEQFF
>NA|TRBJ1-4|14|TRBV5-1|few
TGCGCCAGCAACTTGGCTGGGGGCAGTGAAAAACTGTTTTTT
CASNLAGGSEKLFF
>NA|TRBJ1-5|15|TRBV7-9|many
TGTGCCAGCAGCCCGGGGGGCACCATGTATGGGCCCCAGCATTTT
CASSPGGTMYGPQHF
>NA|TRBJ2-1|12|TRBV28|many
TGTGCCAGCAGTTCCCTCGCCGATGAGCAGTTCTTC
CASSSLADEQFF
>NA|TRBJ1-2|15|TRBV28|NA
TGTGCCAGCAGCCCGGGGGGGGCGCGTAACTATGGCTACACCTTC
CASSPGGARNYGYTF
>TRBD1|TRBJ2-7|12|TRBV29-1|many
TGCAGCGGTGGGACAGGGAAAGGCGAGCAGTACTTC
CSGGTGKGEQYF